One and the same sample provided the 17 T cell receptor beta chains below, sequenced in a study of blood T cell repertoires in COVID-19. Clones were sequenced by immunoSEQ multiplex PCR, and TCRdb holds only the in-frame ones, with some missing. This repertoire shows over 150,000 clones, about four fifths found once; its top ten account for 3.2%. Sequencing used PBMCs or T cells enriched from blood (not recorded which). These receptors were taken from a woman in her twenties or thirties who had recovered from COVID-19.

CDR3 bases: TGTGCCAGCAGCACTAGCGGGAGCCCTTACGAGCAGTACTTC. Amino acid sequence: CASSTSGSPYEQYF. This chain connects TRBV9 to TRBJ2-7, with 11 bases matching TRBD2. The CDR3 is 14 residues long. Germline V gene lookup returns CDR1 SGDLS and CDR2 YYNGEE. V was clipped by 4 bases and J by 4 bases; unmatched bases: 4.

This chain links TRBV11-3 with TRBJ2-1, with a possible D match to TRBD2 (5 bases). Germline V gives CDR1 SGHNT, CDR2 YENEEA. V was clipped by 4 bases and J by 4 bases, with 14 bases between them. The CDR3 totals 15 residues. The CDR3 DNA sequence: TGTGCCAGCAGCTCCCGAGCGGAACAGTACAATGAGCAGTTCTTC. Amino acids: CASSSRAEQYNEQFF. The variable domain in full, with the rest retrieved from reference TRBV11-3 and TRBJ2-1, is EAGVVQSPRYKIIEKKQPVAFWCNPISGHNTLYWYLQNLGQGPELLIRYENEEAVDDSQLPKDRFSAERLKGVDSTLKIQPAELGDSAVYLCASSSRAEQYNEQFFGPGTRLTVL.

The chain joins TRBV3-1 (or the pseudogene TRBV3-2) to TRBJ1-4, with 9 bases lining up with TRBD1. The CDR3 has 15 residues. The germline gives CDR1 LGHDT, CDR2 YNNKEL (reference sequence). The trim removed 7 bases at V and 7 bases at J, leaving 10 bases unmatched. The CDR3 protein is CASKQRGQGSEKLFF. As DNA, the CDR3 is TGTGCCAGCAAACAAAGGGGACAGGGCAGTGAAAAACTGTTTTTT.

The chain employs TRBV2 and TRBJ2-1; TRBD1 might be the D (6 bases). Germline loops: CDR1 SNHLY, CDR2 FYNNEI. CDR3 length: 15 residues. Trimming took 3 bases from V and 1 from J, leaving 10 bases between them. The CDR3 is CASSDLRGSYNEQFF. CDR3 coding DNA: TGTGCCAGCAGTGATCTGAGGGGGTCCTACAATGAGCAGTTCTTC.

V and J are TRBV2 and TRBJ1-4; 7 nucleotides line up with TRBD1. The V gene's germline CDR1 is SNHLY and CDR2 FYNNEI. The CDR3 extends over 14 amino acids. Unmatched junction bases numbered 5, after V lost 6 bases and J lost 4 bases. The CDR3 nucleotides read TGTGCCAGCAGCCGGGACAGCCTTAATGAAAAACTGTTTTTT. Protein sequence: CASSRDSLNEKLFF.

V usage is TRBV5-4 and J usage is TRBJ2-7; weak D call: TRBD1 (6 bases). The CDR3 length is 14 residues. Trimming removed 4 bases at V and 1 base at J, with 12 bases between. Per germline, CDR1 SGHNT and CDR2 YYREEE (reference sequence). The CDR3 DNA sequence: TGTGCCAGCAGCCAGACAGGCTTTTCCTACGAGCAGTACTTC. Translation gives CASSQTGFSYEQYF.

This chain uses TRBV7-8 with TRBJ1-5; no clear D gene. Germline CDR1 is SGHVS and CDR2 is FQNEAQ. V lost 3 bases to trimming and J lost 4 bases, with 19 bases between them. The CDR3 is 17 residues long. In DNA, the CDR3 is TGTGCCAGCAGCTTTAATTCCCGGGATGCTATTAATCAGCCCCAGCATTTT. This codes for CASSFNSRDAINQPQHF.

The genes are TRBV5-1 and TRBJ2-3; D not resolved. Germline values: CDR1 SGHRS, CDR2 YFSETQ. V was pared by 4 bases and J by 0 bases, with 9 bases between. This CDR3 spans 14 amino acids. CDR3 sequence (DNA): TGCGCCAGCAGCCTTAGCAGAAGCACAGATACGCAGTATTTT. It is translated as CASSLSRSTDTQYF.

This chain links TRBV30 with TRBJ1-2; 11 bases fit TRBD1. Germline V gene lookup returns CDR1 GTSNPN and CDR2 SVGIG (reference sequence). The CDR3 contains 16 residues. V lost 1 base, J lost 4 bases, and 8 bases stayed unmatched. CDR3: CAWSGGQGARGYGYTF. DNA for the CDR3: TGTGCCTGGAGTGGCGGACAGGGGGCGCGTGGCTATGGCTACACCTTC. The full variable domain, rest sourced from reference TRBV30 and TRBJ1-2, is SQTIHQWPATLVQPVGSPLSLECTVEGTSNPNLYWYRQAAGRGLQLLFYSVGIGQISSEVPQNLSASRPQDRQFILSSKKLLLSDSGFYLCAWSGGQGARGYGYTFGSGTRLTVV.

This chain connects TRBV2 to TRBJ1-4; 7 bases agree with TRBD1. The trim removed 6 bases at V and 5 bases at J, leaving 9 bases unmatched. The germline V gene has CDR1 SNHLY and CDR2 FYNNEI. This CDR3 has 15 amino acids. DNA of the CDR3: TGTGCCAGCAGGACCATAAGGGGGCAGAATGAAAAACTGTTTTTT. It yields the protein CASRTIRGQNEKLFF.

DNA of the CDR3: TGTGCCAGCAGGTCCGGGACAGGCTACGAGCAGTACGTC. Translation: CASRSGTGYEQYV. V gene TRBV28 combines with J gene TRBJ2-7; 8 positions agree with TRBD1. The length of the CDR3 is 13 residues. V lost 6 bases, J lost 3 bases, and 4 bases stayed unmatched. CDR1 is MDHEN and CDR2 is SYDVKM in the germline V gene.

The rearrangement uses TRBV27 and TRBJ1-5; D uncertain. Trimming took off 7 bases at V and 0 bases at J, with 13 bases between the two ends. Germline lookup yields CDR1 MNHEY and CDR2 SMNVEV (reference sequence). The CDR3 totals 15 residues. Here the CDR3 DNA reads TGTGCCAGCAACATTGGCCCTTATAGCAATCAGCCCCAGCATTTT. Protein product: CASNIGPYSNQPQHF.

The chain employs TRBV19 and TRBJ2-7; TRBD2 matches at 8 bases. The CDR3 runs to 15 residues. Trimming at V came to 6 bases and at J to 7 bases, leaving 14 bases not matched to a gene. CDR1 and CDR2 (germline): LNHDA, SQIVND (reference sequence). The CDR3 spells CASSTRTSRALEQYF. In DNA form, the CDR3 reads TGTGCCAGTAGCACGCGGACTAGCAGAGCACTGGAGCAGTACTTC.

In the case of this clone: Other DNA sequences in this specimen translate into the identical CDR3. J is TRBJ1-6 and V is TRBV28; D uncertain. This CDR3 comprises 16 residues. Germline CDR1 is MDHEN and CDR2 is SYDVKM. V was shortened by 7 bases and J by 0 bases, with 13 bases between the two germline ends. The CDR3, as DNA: TGTGCCAGCACCCGGGGAGGGAGCTCCTATAATTCACCCCTCCACTTT. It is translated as CASTRGGSSYNSPLHF.

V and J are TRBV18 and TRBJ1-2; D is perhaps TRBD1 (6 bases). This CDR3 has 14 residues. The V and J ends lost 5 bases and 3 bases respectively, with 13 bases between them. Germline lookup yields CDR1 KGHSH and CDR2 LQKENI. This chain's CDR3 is CASSIPGADYGYTF. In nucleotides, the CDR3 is TGTGCCAGCTCAATTCCAGGGGCTGACTATGGCTACACCTTC.

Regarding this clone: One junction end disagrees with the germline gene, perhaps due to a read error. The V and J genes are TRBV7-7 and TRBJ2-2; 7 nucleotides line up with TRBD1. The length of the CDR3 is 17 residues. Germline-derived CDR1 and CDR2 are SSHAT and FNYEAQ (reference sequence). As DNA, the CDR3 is TGTGCTAGCAGCTTAGAGCTCGGGACAGTTAACACCGGGGAGCTGTTTTTT. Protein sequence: CASSLELGTVNTGELFF.

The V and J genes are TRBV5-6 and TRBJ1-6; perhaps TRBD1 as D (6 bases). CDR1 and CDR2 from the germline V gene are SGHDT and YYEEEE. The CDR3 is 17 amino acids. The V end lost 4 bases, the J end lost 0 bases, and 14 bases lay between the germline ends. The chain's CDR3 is CASSPDSKRSYNSPLHF. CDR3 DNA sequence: TGTGCCAGCAGCCCGGACAGTAAGCGCTCCTATAATTCACCCCTCCACTTT.